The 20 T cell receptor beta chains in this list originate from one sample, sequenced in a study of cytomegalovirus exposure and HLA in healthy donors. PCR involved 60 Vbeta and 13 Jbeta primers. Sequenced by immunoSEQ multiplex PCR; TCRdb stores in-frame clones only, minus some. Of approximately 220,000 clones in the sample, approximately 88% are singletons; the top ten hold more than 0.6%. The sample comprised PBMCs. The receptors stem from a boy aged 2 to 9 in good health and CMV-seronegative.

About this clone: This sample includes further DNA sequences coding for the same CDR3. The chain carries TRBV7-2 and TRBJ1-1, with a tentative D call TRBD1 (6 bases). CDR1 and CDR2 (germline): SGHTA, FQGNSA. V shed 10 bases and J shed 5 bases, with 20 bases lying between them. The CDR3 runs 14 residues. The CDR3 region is CANQVPGARTEAFF. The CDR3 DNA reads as TGTGCCAACCAAGTCCCAGGGGCGCGTACTGAAGCTTTCTTT.

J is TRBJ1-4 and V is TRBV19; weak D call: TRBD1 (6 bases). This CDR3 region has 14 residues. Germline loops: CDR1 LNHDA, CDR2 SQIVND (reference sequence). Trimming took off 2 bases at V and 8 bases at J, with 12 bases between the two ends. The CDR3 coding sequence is TGTGCCAGTAGTATACAGGGACAAGGGGAAAAACTGTTTTTT. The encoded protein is CASSIQGQGEKLFF.

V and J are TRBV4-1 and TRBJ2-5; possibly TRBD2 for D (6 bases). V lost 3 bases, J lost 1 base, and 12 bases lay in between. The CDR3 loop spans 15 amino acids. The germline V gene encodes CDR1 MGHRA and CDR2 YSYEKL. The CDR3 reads CASSQMGLPQETQYF. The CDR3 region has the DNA TGCGCCAGCAGCCAGATGGGACTGCCCCAAGAGACCCAGTACTTC.

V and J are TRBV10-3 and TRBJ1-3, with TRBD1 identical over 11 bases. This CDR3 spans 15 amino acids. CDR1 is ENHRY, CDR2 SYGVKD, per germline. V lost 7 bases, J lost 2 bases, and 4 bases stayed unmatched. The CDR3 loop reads CAITLDRGPGNTIYF. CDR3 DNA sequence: TGTGCCATCACCTTGGACAGGGGGCCTGGAAACACCATATATTTT.

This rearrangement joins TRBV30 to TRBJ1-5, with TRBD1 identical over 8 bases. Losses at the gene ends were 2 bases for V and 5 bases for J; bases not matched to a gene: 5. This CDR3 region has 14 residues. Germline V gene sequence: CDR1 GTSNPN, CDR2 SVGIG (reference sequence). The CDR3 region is CAWSSLRGHQPQHF. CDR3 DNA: TGTGCCTGGAGTTCGCTCAGGGGGCATCAGCCCCAGCATTTT.

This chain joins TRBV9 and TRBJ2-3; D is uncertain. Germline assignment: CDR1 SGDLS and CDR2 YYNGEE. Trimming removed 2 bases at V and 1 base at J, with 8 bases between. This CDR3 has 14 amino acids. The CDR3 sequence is CASSVSFGTDTQYF. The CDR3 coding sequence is TGTGCCAGCAGCGTGTCCTTTGGCACAGATACGCAGTATTTT.

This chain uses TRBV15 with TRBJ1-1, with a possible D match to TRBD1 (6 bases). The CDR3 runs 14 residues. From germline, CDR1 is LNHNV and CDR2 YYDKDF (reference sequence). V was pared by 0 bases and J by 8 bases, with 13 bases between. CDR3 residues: CATSRDEPGTEAFF. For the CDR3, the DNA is TGTGCCACCAGCAGAGATGAGCCGGGGACAGAAGCTTTCTTT.

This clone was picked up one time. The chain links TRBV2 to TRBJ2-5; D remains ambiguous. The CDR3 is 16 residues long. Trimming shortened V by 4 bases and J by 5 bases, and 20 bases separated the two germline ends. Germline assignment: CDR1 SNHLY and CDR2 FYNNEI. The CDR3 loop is CASSGETASLAETQYF. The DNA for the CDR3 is TGTGCCAGCAGTGGAGAGACTGCGAGCCTGGCGGAGACCCAGTACTTC. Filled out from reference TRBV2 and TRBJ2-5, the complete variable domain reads EPEVTQTPSHQVTQMGQEVILRCVPISNHLYFYWYRQILGQKVEFLVSFYNNEISEKSEIFDDQFSVERPDGSNFTLKIRSTKLEDSAMYFCASSGETASLAETQYFGPGTRLLVL.

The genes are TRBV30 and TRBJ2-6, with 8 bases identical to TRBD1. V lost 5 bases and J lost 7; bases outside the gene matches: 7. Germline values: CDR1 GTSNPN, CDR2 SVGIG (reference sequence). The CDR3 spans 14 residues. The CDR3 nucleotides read TGTGCCTGGGGCTCAGGGGGCAGAGCCAACGTCCTGACTTTC. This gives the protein CAWGSGGRANVLTF.

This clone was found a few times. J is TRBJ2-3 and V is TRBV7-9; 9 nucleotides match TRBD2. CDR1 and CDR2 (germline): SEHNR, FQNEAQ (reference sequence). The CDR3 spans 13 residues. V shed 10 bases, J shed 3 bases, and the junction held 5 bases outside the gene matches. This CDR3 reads CATAGLATDTQYF. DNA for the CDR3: TGTGCCACCGCGGGACTAGCAACAGATACGCAGTATTTT. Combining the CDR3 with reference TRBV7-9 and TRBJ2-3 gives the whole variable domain DTGVSQNPRHKITKRGQNVTFRCDPISEHNRLYWYRQTLGQGPEFLTYFQNEAQLEKSRLLSDRFSAERPKGSFSTLEIQRTEQGDSAMYLCATAGLATDTQYFGPGTRLTVL.

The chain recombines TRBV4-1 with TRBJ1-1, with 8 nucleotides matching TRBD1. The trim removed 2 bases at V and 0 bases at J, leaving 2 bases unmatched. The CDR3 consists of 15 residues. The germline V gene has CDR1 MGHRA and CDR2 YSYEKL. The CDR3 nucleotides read TGCGCCAGCAGCCAAACGACAGGGGTGAACACTGAAGCTTTCTTT. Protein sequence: CASSQTTGVNTEAFF.

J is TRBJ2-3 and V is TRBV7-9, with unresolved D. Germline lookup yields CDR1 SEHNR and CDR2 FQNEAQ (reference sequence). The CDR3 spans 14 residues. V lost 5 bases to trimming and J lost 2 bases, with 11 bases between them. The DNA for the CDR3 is TGTGCCAGCAGCGGTGCTACTCACACAGATACGCAGTATTTT. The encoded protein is CASSGATHTDTQYF.

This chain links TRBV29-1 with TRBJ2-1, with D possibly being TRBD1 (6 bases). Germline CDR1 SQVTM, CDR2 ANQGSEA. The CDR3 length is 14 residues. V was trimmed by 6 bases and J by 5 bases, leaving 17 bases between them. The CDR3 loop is CSVPTGSSNNEQFF. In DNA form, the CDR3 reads TGCAGCGTCCCCACAGGGAGCAGTAACAATGAGCAGTTCTTC.

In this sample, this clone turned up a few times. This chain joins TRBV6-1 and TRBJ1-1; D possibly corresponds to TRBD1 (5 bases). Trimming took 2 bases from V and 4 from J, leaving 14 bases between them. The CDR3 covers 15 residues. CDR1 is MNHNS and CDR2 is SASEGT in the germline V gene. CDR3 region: CASSEWAGPGTEAFF. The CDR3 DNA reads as TGTGCCAGCAGTGAATGGGCAGGGCCGGGCACTGAAGCTTTCTTT.

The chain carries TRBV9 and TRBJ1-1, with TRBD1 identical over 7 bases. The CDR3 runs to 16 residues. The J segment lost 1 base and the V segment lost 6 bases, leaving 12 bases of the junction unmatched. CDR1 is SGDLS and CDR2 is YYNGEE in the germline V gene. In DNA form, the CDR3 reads TGTGCCAGCAACTTAGGAAAGGGACAGCCGAACACTGAAGCTTTCTTT. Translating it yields CASNLGKGQPNTEAFF.

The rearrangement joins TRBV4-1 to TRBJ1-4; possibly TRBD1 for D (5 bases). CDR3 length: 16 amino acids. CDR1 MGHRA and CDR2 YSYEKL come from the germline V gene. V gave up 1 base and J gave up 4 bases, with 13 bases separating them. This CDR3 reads CASSQVSTEFNEKLFF. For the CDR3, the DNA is TGCGCCAGCAGCCAAGTATCGACAGAGTTTAATGAAAAACTGTTTTTT.

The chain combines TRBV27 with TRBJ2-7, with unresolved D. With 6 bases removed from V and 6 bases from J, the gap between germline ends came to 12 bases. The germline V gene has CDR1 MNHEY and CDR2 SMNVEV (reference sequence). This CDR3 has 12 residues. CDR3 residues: CASSERTGEQYF. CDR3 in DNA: TGTGCCAGCAGCGAAAGAACCGGCGAGCAGTACTTC.

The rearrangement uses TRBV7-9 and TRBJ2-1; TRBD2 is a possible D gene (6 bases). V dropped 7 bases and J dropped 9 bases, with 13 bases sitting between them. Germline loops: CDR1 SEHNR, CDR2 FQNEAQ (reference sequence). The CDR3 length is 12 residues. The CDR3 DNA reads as TGTGCCAGCAACCGACTAGTCGTTGAGCAGTTCTTC. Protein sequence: CASNRLVVEQFF.

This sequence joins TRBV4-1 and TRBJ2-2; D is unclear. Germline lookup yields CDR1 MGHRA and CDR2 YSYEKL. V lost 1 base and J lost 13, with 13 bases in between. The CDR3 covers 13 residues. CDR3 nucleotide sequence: TGCGCCAGCAGCCAAGTATCTCGCTTCGGGCTGTTTTTT. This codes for CASSQVSRFGLFF.

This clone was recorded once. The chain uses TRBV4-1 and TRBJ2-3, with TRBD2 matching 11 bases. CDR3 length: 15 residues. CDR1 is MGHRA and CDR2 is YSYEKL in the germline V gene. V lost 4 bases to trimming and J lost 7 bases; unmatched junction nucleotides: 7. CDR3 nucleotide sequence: TGCGCCAGCAGCCTCGGACTAGCGGGCCTGAATACGCAGTATTTT. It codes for CASSLGLAGLNTQYF.